This passage covers 30 T cell receptor beta chains from one sample sequenced in a study of blood T cell repertoires in COVID-19. The method was immunoSEQ multiplex PCR; TCRdb's version includes in-frame clones alone and lacks a portion of them. The data show fewer than 250,000 clones, with about nine tenths seen just once and 5.5% to 8.5% held by the top ten. The sample consisted of PBMCs or T cells enriched from blood (not recorded which). These receptors were collected from a man aged 25-40 years in a cohort exposed to, infected with or recovered from COVID-19 (not recorded which).

In its sample, this clone was seen a few times. The chain couples TRBV2 to TRBJ2-7, with 8 bases fitting TRBD1. From germline, CDR1 is SNHLY and CDR2 FYNNEI. The CDR3 totals 17 residues. With V trimmed by 5 bases and J by 1 base, 13 bases remained unmatched. The DNA of the CDR3 is TGTGCCAGCAGTCGTGGACAGGGTGGAATAAGGTCCTACGAGCAGTACTTC. Protein sequence: CASSRGQGGIRSYEQYF.

V and J are TRBV7-2 and TRBJ2-1, with a tentative D call TRBD2 (6 bases). Germline CDR1 and CDR2: SGHTA and FQGNSA. V dropped 5 bases and J dropped 5 bases, with 19 bases sitting between them. The CDR3 loop spans 16 amino acids. The CDR3 sequence: CASSSRGAGLDNEQFF. CDR3 in DNA: TGTGCCAGCAGCAGCCGCGGGGCGGGGCTCGACAATGAGCAGTTCTTC. The variable domain in full, completed from reference TRBV7-2 and TRBJ2-1, reads GAGVSQSPSNKVTEKGKDVELRCDPISGHTALYWYRQSLGQGLEFLIYFQGNSAPDKSGLPSDRFSAERTGGSVSTLTIQRTQQEDSAVYLCASSSRGAGLDNEQFFGPGTRLTVL.

The chain combines TRBV5-1 with TRBJ1-2, with D possibly being TRBD1 (5 bases). The CDR3 totals 14 residues. V was cut by 1 base and J by 4 bases, with 11 bases left in between. Per germline, CDR1 SGHRS and CDR2 YFSETQ. CDR3 loop: CASSLIGEGYGYTF. Here the CDR3 DNA reads TGCGCCAGCAGCTTGATAGGGGAGGGCTATGGCTACACCTTC.

In regard to this clone: Other DNA sequences in this specimen translate into the identical CDR3. V gene TRBV6-5 combines with J gene TRBJ1-4; 8 bases align to TRBD1. The CDR3 loop spans 14 amino acids. Germline CDR1 and CDR2: MNHEY and SVGAGI. With 5 bases clipped from V and 2 bases from J, the junction kept 1 base outside the gene matches. The CDR3 DNA sequence: TGTGCCAGCAGTCGACAGGGGACTAATGAAAAACTGTTTTTT. Protein: CASSRQGTNEKLFF.

This chain joins TRBV7-9 and TRBJ2-1; D perhaps matches TRBD2 (5 bases). V was pared by 0 bases and J by 7 bases, with 10 bases between. The CDR3 has 14 amino acids. Germline lookup yields CDR1 SEHNR and CDR2 FQNEAQ (reference sequence). CDR3 bases: TGTGCCAGCAGCTTAGCGGGGAGTGTAAATGAGCAGTTCTTC. The encoded protein is CASSLAGSVNEQFF.

The gene calls are TRBV5-4 and TRBJ2-7, with D possibly TRBD2 on 5 matching bases. V was shortened by 2 bases and J by 5 bases, with 14 bases between the two germline ends. The CDR3 spans 14 residues. The germline V gene has CDR1 SGHNT and CDR2 YYREEE (reference sequence). This chain's CDR3 is CASSFASSRHEQYF. The DNA for the CDR3 is TGTGCCAGCAGCTTTGCGTCTAGCCGTCACGAGCAGTACTTC.

V gene TRBV28 combines with J gene TRBJ1-2; TRBD1 aligns across 7 bases. The CDR3 is made up of 13 amino acids. J gave up 7 bases and V 6 bases, and 8 bases lay outside the gene matches. Germline V lookup: CDR1 MDHEN, CDR2 SYDVKM. CDR3 residues: CASRGEGAGGYTF. CDR3 coding DNA: TGTGCCAGCAGGGGCGAGGGGGCCGGTGGCTACACCTTC.

The CDR3 region has the DNA TGTGCCAGTAGTTTCCTTCCAGGGGAGAGTACGGGCTACACCTTC. Its translation: CASSFLPGESTGYTF. The chain links TRBV19 to TRBJ1-2; D perhaps matches TRBD1 (6 bases). The CDR3 spans 15 residues. V lost 5 bases to trimming and J lost 8 bases, with 21 bases between them. Germline CDR1 reads LNHDA; CDR2 reads SQIVND (reference sequence).

The J gene is TRBJ1-4, the V gene TRBV7-9; D perhaps matches TRBD1 (6 bases). The length of the CDR3 is 15 residues. The germline CDR1 and CDR2 sequences are SEHNR and FQNEAQ (reference sequence). V shed 4 bases and J shed 4 bases, with 13 bases lying between them. The CDR3 DNA reads TGTGCCAGCAGCTATATGAGGACAGATAATGAAAAACTGTTTTTT. It codes for CASSYMRTDNEKLFF.

This chain connects TRBV13 to TRBJ1-2; the D is unclear. Germline CDR1 PRHDT, CDR2 FYEKMQ (reference sequence). The CDR3 extends over 12 amino acids. V shed 0 bases and J shed 7 bases, with 6 bases lying between them. The CDR3 here is CASSLGSSGYTF. The CDR3 coding sequence is TGTGCCAGCAGCTTAGGGAGTTCTGGCTACACCTTC.

The chain has TRBV5-6 and TRBJ2-1; D unclear. The CDR3 is 15 amino acids. The V end was cut by 4 bases, the J end by 4 bases, with 15 bases between. CDR1 SGHDT and CDR2 YYEEEE come from the germline V gene. CDR3: CASSEVAERYNEQFF. DNA for the CDR3: TGTGCCAGCAGCGAGGTGGCAGAGAGATACAATGAGCAGTTCTTC.

The chain combines TRBV19 with TRBJ1-1; maybe TRBD1 (6 bases). The V gene lost 9 bases and the J gene lost 1 base, with 9 bases spanning the gap. Germline CDR1 and CDR2: LNHDA and SQIVND (reference sequence). This CDR3 is built from 12 residues. DNA of the CDR3: TGTGCCAGCTCGACAGGGAACACTGAAGCTTTCTTT. This gives the protein CASSTGNTEAFF.

This sequence joins TRBV19 and TRBJ2-7; the match to TRBD2 covers 10 bases. This CDR3 is 17 amino acids long. CDR1 is LNHDA, CDR2 SQIVND, per germline (reference sequence). Trimming removed 2 bases from V and 7 bases from J; junction bases left unmatched: 14. CDR3 region: CASSINPAGGPPREQYF. Here the CDR3 DNA reads TGTGCCAGTAGTATAAATCCAGCGGGAGGGCCCCCGCGTGAGCAGTACTTC.

This clone has just one count. V gene TRBV7-2 combines with J gene TRBJ2-7, with TRBD2 matching over 10 bases. CDR3 size: 15 residues. Looked up from germline, CDR1 is SGHTA and CDR2 is FQGNSA. Losses at the gene ends were 1 base for V and 3 bases for J; bases not matched to a gene: 3. The CDR3 DNA follows: TGTGCCAGCAGCTTAGGAGCGGGAGGGGTCTACGAGCAGTACTTC. Translation: CASSLGAGGVYEQYF.

The V gene is TRBV7-9, the J gene TRBJ2-7, with TRBD1 as a possible D gene (7 bases). The CDR3 runs to 12 residues. Germline V gene sequence: CDR1 SEHNR, CDR2 FQNEAQ (reference sequence). The DNA for the CDR3 is TGTGCTGGGGGGACAGTGAACTACGAGCAGTACTTC. Amino acids: CAGGTVNYEQYF.

J is TRBJ1-3 and V is TRBV7-6, with TRBD1 as a possible D gene (5 bases). Trimming took off 0 bases at V and 0 bases at J, with 12 bases between the two ends. The CDR3 sequence is 17 residues long. CDR1 and CDR2 (germline): SGHVS, FNYEAQ. CDR3 coding DNA: TGTGCCAGCAGCTTAGCTTCAAGACAGACCTCTGGAAACACCATATATTTT. It specifies CASSLASRQTSGNTIYF.

The chain carries TRBV7-2 and TRBJ2-1; 9 positions match TRBD1. Per germline, CDR1 SGHTA and CDR2 FQGNSA. The CDR3 is 16 amino acids. V lost 4 bases to trimming and J lost 5 bases; unmatched junction nucleotides: 9. CDR3 region: CASSSSPGTGNNEQFF. As DNA, the CDR3 is TGTGCCAGCAGCTCCAGTCCCGGGACAGGGAACAATGAGCAGTTCTTC.

The gene calls are TRBV6-2 or TRBV6-3 and TRBJ1-1; 10 bases fit TRBD1. The length of the CDR3 is 14 residues. Germline V gives CDR1 MNHEY, CDR2 SVGEGT. The V and J ends lost 4 bases and 5 bases, in that order; junction bases with no gene match: 4. The CDR3 sequence is CASSSTGGRTEAFF. The CDR3 bases are TGTGCCAGCAGTTCGACAGGGGGCAGAACTGAAGCTTTCTTT.

This chain links TRBV23-1 with TRBJ1-2; D uncertain. TRBV23-1 is reported as an ORF; its role is uncertain. The CDR3 is made up of 13 amino acids. Deletions cut 6 bases from V and 3 bases from J, with 11 bases between. CDR3 sequence (DNA): TGCGCCAGCAGGGCCCCGCGGGACTATGGCTACACCTTC. Protein sequence: CASRAPRDYGYTF.

J is TRBJ1-2 and V is TRBV28; 9 nucleotides agree with TRBD1. The germline V gene has CDR1 MDHEN and CDR2 SYDVKM. The CDR3 has 15 residues. Unmatched junction bases numbered 14, after V lost 7 bases and J lost 8 bases. Here the CDR3 DNA reads TGTGCCAGCAATAGCCCACTGGGGACAGGGCAGGGCTACACCTTC. Protein sequence: CASNSPLGTGQGYTF.

The rearrangement links TRBV5-1 to TRBJ2-3; 12 positions match TRBD2. Germline trimming cut 3 bases from V and 3 bases from J; bases unmatched to any gene: 5. The CDR3 is 16 amino acids. Germline assignment: CDR1 SGHRS and CDR2 YFSETQ. The chain's CDR3 is CASSWTSGTGTDTQYF. The CDR3 DNA sequence: TGCGCCAGCAGCTGGACTAGCGGGACCGGGACAGATACGCAGTATTTT.

Of note for this clone: Because the CDR3 is missing its conserved closing phenylalanine or tryptophan, this is likely a read error. It is unclear where the CDR3 begins or ends on the DNA, so no DNA is shown, and the CDR3 is as TCRdb lists it. The chain is built from TRBV7-2 and TRBJ2-7; TRBD2 is taken as the D call from the table, unchecked against the DNA. Germline V lookup: CDR1 SGHTA, CDR2 FQGNSA. The CDR3 region is 13 residues in length, termini included. The chain's CDR3 is CASSLLAGGPVSP.

The chain links TRBV3-1 (or the pseudogene TRBV3-2) to TRBJ1-6; a weak D match, TRBD1 (5 bases). Germline values: CDR1 LGHDT, CDR2 YNNKEL (reference sequence). Between the trimmed V and J ends, which lost 1 base and 9 bases, there was a span of 13 bases. This CDR3 spans 15 amino acids. The CDR3 nucleotides are TGTGCCAGCAGCCAAGGTGCAGGTAGGGGTTCACCCCTCCACTTT. Its protein is CASSQGAGRGSPLHF.

J is TRBJ1-4 and V is TRBV23-1; 8 bases agree with TRBD1. TRBV23-1 is reported as an ORF; its role is uncertain. Germline trimming cut 4 bases from V and 3 bases from J; bases unmatched to any gene: 4. The CDR3 has 15 residues. The CDR3 here is CASSRWTGPNEKLFF. In nucleotides, the CDR3 is TGCGCCAGCAGTCGATGGACAGGGCCTAATGAAAAACTGTTTTTT.

CDR3 sequence reads: CASPGQIITEAFF. For the CDR3, the DNA is TGTGCCAGTCCGGGACAGATAATCACTGAAGCTTTCTTT. The chain links TRBV19 to TRBJ1-1, with 7 bases fitting TRBD1. This CDR3 spans 13 amino acids. V gave up 8 bases and J gave up 4 bases; unmatched junction bases: 7. Germline V gene lookup returns CDR1 LNHDA and CDR2 SQIVND (reference sequence).

This sequence joins TRBV7-9 and TRBJ2-1, with 7 bases fitting TRBD2. CDR1 is SEHNR, CDR2 FQNEAQ, per germline (reference sequence). The CDR3 spans 15 residues. The V gene end was trimmed by 1 base and the J gene end by 9 bases; junction bases not matched to a gene: 9. DNA of the CDR3: TGTGCCAGCAGCTTAGGGTGGCAGCGGGAAGGTGAGCAGTTCTTC. Its translation: CASSLGWQREGEQFF.

This clone was picked up a small number of times. The chain recombines TRBV29-1 with TRBJ2-7; possible D gene TRBD1, 6 bases. CDR1 SQVTM and CDR2 ANQGSEA come from the germline V gene. The CDR3 is 16 residues long. V was clipped by 3 bases and J by 2 bases, with 20 bases between them. The CDR3 coding sequence is TGCAGCGTTGAGACAGGTACTAATGAAGTCCCCTACGAGCAGTACTTC. This encodes CSVETGTNEVPYEQYF.

A few counts support this clone. The chain couples TRBV28 to TRBJ2-1; TRBD2 agrees at 8 bases. The CDR3 extends over 14 amino acids. The junction had 4 bases not matched to a gene; V was cut back by 3 bases and J by 6 bases. Germline-derived CDR1 and CDR2 are MDHEN and SYDVKM. The CDR3 here is CASSFPTSANEQFF. The CDR3 nucleotides read TGTGCCAGCAGTTTCCCGACTAGCGCCAATGAGCAGTTCTTC.

The gene calls are TRBV29-1 and TRBJ2-3, with 7 bases aligning to TRBD2. J lost 1 base, V lost 3 bases, and 7 bases had no gene match. The germline gives CDR1 SQVTM, CDR2 ANQGSEA. The CDR3 is 15 amino acids. The CDR3 protein is CSVEVLGGGTDTQYF. The DNA for the CDR3 is TGCAGCGTTGAGGTCCTGGGGGGGGGCACAGATACGCAGTATTTT.

The V call is TRBV6-2 or TRBV6-3, the J call TRBJ2-7; 10 positions match TRBD1. The CDR3 consists of 15 residues. The germline CDR1 and CDR2 sequences are MNHEY and SVGEGT. J gave up 4 bases and V 6 bases, and 9 bases lay outside the gene matches. In DNA, the CDR3 is TGTGCCAGCAGCCCTAGCGACAGGGGGCGGTACGAGCAGTACTTC. Its translation: CASSPSDRGRYEQYF.